This record concerns one T cell receptor (beta chain) sequence. Its antigen remains unidentified. Trimming pared 5 bases from V and 10 bases from J, leaving 20 bases between. The CDR3 sequence is 14 residues long. These data belong to a study of Graves' ophthalmopathy and Graves' hyperthyroidism. Amplification from RNA transcripts yielded the TCR beta CDR3 regions. HTBI primers served in a first-round RT-PCR, which a second-round multiplex PCR followed. TCRdb re-derived calls from the multiplex PCR reads in MiXCR, one entry per CDR3 protein. Seen here are around 170,000 distinct CDR3 sequences, over 35% observed once, and the top ten hold under 7%. Study conclusions and caveats: Researchers report that a 13-signature model separated ophthalmopathy from stable hyperthyroidism, posting under 90% sensitivity and roughly 81% specificity. With a specificity of roughly 72% and a sensitivity of about 70%, the model predicted ophthalmopathy progression.

The study excluded patients with other autoimmune diseases, uncontrolled infections, pregnancy or lactation. Diagnosis was based on clinical symptoms, serum thyroxine, TRAb, thyroid ultrasound and orbital computed tomography. This chain joins TRBV12-3 or TRBV12-4 and TRBJ1-1; D call uncertain. This receptor was taken from a woman between 40 and 50 years old with Graves' ophthalmopathy. The sample consisted of peripheral blood. For the CDR3, the DNA is TGTGCCAGCAGTCTCCTCGGGTCCGGTGGTGTAGCTTTCTTT. It encodes CASSLLGSGGVAFF.